The T cell receptor beta chain described here comes from a study of cytomegalovirus exposure and HLA in healthy donors. Comment on this clone: Its antigen is unidentified.

Findings and caveats of the study: Later analysis placed DRB1 highest and HLA-C lowest in TCR association rates, which differed by HLA locus.

PCR amplification relied on 60 Vbeta primers (plus 13 Jbeta primers). Here immunoSEQ multiplex PCR was the method, and the copy in TCRdb shows in-frame clones only, minus some. The sample holds 160,000 or so clones; 72% are singletons and the top ten take 2% to 2.5%. CDR1 and CDR2 from the germline V gene are SGDLS and YYNGEE. The CDR3 consists of 15 residues. Trimming took 4 bases from V and 4 from J, leaving 12 bases between them. This TCR was recovered from a human donor in good health. The chain recombines TRBV9 with TRBJ1-6; tentatively, D is TRBD1 (5 bases). Input material: PBMCs. The DNA of the CDR3 is TGTGCCAGCAGCAACGGGGGGGGGTATAATTCACCCCTCCACTTT. It encodes CASSNGGGYNSPLHF.